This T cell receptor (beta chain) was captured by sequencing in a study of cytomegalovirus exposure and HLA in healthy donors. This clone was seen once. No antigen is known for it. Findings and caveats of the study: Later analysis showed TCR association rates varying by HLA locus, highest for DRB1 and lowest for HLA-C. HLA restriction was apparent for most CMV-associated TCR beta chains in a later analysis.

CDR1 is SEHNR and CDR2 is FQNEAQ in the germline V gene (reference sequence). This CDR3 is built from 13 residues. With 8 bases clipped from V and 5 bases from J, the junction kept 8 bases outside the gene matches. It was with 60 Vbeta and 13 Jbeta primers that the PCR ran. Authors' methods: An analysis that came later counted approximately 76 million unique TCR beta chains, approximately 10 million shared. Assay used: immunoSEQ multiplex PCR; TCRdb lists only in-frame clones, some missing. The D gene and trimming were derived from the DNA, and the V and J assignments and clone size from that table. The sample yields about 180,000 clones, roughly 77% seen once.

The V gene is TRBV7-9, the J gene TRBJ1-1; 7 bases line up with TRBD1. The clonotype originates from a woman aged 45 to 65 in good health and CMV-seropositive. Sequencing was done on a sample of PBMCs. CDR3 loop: CASALQGSTEAFF. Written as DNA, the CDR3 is TGTGCCAGCGCCCTACAGGGGAGTACTGAAGCTTTCTTT.